The entry below gives a single T cell receptor beta chain sequence along with its context. The record originates from a study of CD8+ T cells in alopecia areata. The V gene's germline CDR1 is SGDLS and CDR2 YYNGEE. V was pared by 4 bases and J by 4 bases, with 8 bases of the junction left unmatched. The CDR3 covers 16 residues. Sorting of CD4+ and CD8+ T cells was performed on PBMCs. It was cDNA, reverse transcribed from extracted RNA, that served as the sequencing template. Measured with immunoSEQ multiplex PCR; TCRdb has only the in-frame clones, and not every one. Here the sample spans under 150,000 clones, about 50% being singletons.

This chain uses TRBV9 with TRBJ2-6, with 7 positions matching TRBD1. Sequencing was carried out using NKG2D-low CD8+ T cells sorted from blood. The TCR sequence derives from a human donor with alopecia areata. CDR3 in DNA: TGTGCCAGCAGCCTCGGACAGGCGAGCGGGGCCAACGTCCTGACTTTC. This translates into CASSLGQASGANVLTF.